The sequence of this T cell receptor (beta chain) was determined in a study of blood T cell repertoires in COVID-19. Study as a whole: In each case, the material was cDNA or gDNA derived from T cells, B-cell-depleted T cells, or PBMCs.

During active infection, Seattle patients enrolled and were then monitored through disease. CDR3 length: 17 amino acids. J gave up 5 bases and V 6 bases, and 19 bases lay outside the gene matches. The germline V gene encodes CDR1 DFQATT and CDR2 SNEGSKA (reference sequence). Using immunoSEQ multiplex PCR, the repertoire was profiled, and TCRdb retains in-frame clones only, with some absent. This table holds approximately 120,000 clones, roughly 92% found once. Sequencing used peripheral blood. This clonotype originated in a man aged 50 to 60 with COVID-19, enrolled during active disease. The chain links TRBV20-1 to TRBJ2-5; 9 bases are a match to TRBD2. In DNA form, the CDR3 reads TGCAGTGCAAGTAAGGTAGCGGGAGATGTGTTGGGGGAGACCCAGTACTTC. It yields the protein CSASKVAGDVLGETQYF.